This is a list of T cell receptor beta chains from one sample in a study of cytomegalovirus exposure and HLA in healthy donors. Using immunoSEQ multiplex PCR, the repertoire was profiled, and TCRdb retains in-frame clones only, with some absent. The table shows 200,000 or so clones, with roughly 80% occurring only once. Sequencing input: PBMCs. The receptors here all came from a boy aged 5-17 years in good health and CMV-seronegative. The CDR3 runs from the conserved cysteine through the conserved F or W. Each record gives: clone size, D gene, V gene, J gene, CDR3 protein, CDR3 DNA. The D gene is left open where the match is weak. Clone size is stated in some rows and not others, as once, few, many or a class when expanded.

.	TRBD1	TRBV29-1	TRBJ2-2	CSVVGDRPNTGELFF	TGCAGCGTTGTCGGGGACAGACCGAACACCGGGGAGCTGTTTTTT
once	TRBD1	TRBV9	TRBJ2-1	CASSPDPGQAYNEQFF	TGTGCCAGCAGCCCCGATCCGGGACAGGCATACAATGAGCAGTTCTTC
.	.	TRBV5-1	TRBJ2-7	CASSLGFLGQDRGYEQYF	TGCGCCAGCAGCTTGGGCTTTTTAGGTCAGGACAGAGGCTACGAGCAGTACTTC
.	.	TRBV28	TRBJ2-2	CASSWEPRTARSGELFF	TGTGCCAGCAGTTGGGAACCCAGGACAGCCCGATCCGGGGAGCTGTTTTTT
.	.	TRBV9	TRBJ1-4	CASSATGRQKLFF	TGTGCCAGCAGCGCTACAGGGCGGCAAAAACTGTTTTTT
.	TRBD1	TRBV9	TRBJ2-2	CASSSRQGATSGELFF	TGTGCCAGCAGCTCCCGACAGGGGGCAACGTCCGGGGAGCTGTTTTTT
once	TRBD1	TRBV6-5	TRBJ2-7	CASSYTGQRYEQYF	TGTGCCAGCAGTTACACGGGACAGCGCTACGAGCAGTACTTC
few	.	TRBV19	TRBJ1-4	CASSMAGSEKLFF	TGTGCCAGTAGTATGGCCGGGAGTGAAAAACTGTTTTTT
once	.	TRBV4-2	TRBJ1-5	CASSQDPGAFNQPQHF	TGTGCCAGCAGCCAAGATCCAGGGGCTTTCAATCAGCCCCAGCATTTT
.	TRBD2	TRBV11-2	TRBJ2-5	CASSLWTSGRAGEETQYF	TGTGCCAGCAGCTTATGGACTAGCGGGAGGGCCGGCGAAGAGACCCAGTACTTC
.	TRBD1	TRBV5-1	TRBJ1-4	CASSPTQGAWEKLFF	TGCGCCAGCAGCCCGACACAGGGGGCGTGGGAAAAACTGTTTTTT
.	.	TRBV7-8	TRBJ2-1	CASSQAQGFIYNEQFF	TGTGCCAGCAGCCAGGCACAGGGTTTTATTTACAATGAGCAGTTCTTC
.	TRBD1	TRBV5-1	TRBJ2-7	CASSLEGQWNEQYF	TGCGCCAGCAGCTTGGAGGGACAGTGGAACGAGCAGTACTTC
.	TRBD1	TRBV9	TRBJ1-3	CASSVDRGTRRNTIYF	TGTGCCAGCAGCGTAGACAGGGGTACACGGAGAAACACCATATATTTT
.	.	TRBV5-5	TRBJ2-7	CASSLTGSYEQYF	TGTGCCAGCAGCTTAACGGGATCCTACGAGCAGTACTTC
.	.	TRBV5-1	TRBJ2-7	CASSSLQTYEQYF	TGCGCCAGCAGCTCGCTACAGACCTACGAGCAGTACTTC
.	TRBD1	TRBV30	TRBJ1-5	CAWSGQGPYQPQHF	TGTGCCTGGAGTGGACAGGGGCCCTATCAGCCCCAGCATTTT
once	.	TRBV5-4	TRBJ2-7	CASSLGGRGSYEQYF	TGTGCCAGCAGCTTGGGGGGCAGGGGCTCCTACGAGCAGTACTTC
.	TRBD2	TRBV28	TRBJ2-5	CASSQISGRGTQYF	TGTGCCAGCAGTCAAATTAGCGGGAGGGGGACCCAGTACTTC
.	.	TRBV11-2	TRBJ1-1	CASSRDTEAFF	TGTGCCAGCAGCCGCGATACTGAAGCTTTCTTT
.	TRBD1	TRBV10-3	TRBJ1-1	CAIRPGQGAYTEAFF	TGTGCCATCAGGCCGGGACAGGGGGCGTACACTGAAGCTTTCTTT
.	.	TRBV13	TRBJ1-2	CASSLGRVVNYGYTF	TGTGCCAGCAGCTTAGGCCGGGTGGTAAACTATGGCTACACCTTC
.	.	TRBV9	TRBJ1-3	CASSRGNTIYF	TGTGCCAGCAGCCGTGGAAACACCATATATTTT
.	TRBD1	TRBV7-8	TRBJ1-1	CASSLASNTLRTGKSFF	TGTGCCAGCAGCTTAGCCTCCAACACGCTTAGGACAGGGAAATCTTTCTTT
.	.	TRBV6-5	TRBJ2-2	CASSYVGAGGELFF	TGTGCCAGCAGTTACGTGGGGGCTGGCGGGGAGCTGTTTTTT
.	.	TRBV25-1	TRBJ2-2	CASSDIRSPFNTGELFF	TGTGCCAGCAGTGACATAAGGAGCCCCTTTAACACCGGGGAGCTGTTTTTT
.	TRBD1	TRBV25-1	TRBJ1-1	CASSSPSTGYTEAFF	TGTGCCAGCAGCAGTCCCTCGACAGGGTATACTGAAGCTTTCTTT
.	.	TRBV4-3	TRBJ2-5	CASSQDLGQGETQYF	TGCGCCAGCAGCCAAGATCTTGGACAAGGGGAGACCCAGTACTTC
.	TRBD2	TRBV11-2	TRBJ2-7	CASSFGGGLPYEQYF	TGTGCCAGCAGCTTCGGGGGAGGGCTCCCCTACGAGCAGTACTTC
.	TRBD1	TRBV2	TRBJ1-4	CASTPGGMPNEKLFF	TGTGCCAGCACCCCAGGGGGCATGCCTAATGAAAAACTGTTTTTT
.	.	TRBV2	TRBJ2-3	CASTGVTSTDTQYF	TGTGCCAGCACGGGGGTAACTAGCACAGATACGCAGTATTTT
.	TRBD1	TRBV28	TRBJ2-7	CASSPTRDRPSYEQYF	TGTGCCAGCAGTCCTACGCGGGACAGGCCTTCCTACGAGCAGTACTTC
.	.	TRBV7-3	TRBJ1-3	CASSSTGSGNTIYF	TGTGCCAGCAGCTCGACTGGCTCTGGAAACACCATATATTTT
.	TRBD2	TRBV6-5	TRBJ2-1	CASSTLASNEQFF	TGTGCCAGCAGTACACTAGCGAGCAATGAGCAGTTCTTC
.	TRBD2	TRBV7-2	TRBJ2-1	CASSLGDPRGLPYNEQFF	TGTGCCAGCAGCTTAGGCGATCCCCGGGGACTACCCTACAATGAGCAGTTCTTC
.	TRBD1	TRBV18	TRBJ1-3	CASSAPGTGSDGNTIYF	TGTGCCAGCTCAGCACCCGGGACAGGGTCGGATGGAAACACCATATATTTT
.	.	TRBV7-9	TRBJ2-1	CASSWGRAADEQFF	TGTGCCAGCAGCTGGGGCAGGGCCGCCGATGAGCAGTTCTTC
.	.	TRBV2	TRBJ2-2	CASSFQGRPRDTGELFF	TGTGCCAGCAGTTTCCAGGGCCGACCCCGGGACACCGGGGAGCTGTTTTTT
.	TRBD2	TRBV5-1	TRBJ2-1	CATSGTSGVGEQFF	TGCGCCACCTCAGGGACTAGCGGGGTAGGTGAGCAGTTCTTC
once	.	TRBV6-6	TRBJ1-6	CASSYERQKSPLHF	TGTGCCAGCAGTTACGAGCGGCAAAAATCACCCCTCCACTTT
few	.	TRBV2	TRBJ1-3	CASSGQSGNTIYF	TGTGCCAGCAGTGGACAGTCTGGAAACACCATATATTTT
.	.	TRBV5-4	TRBJ1-1	CASSLAGQPNTEAFF	TGTGCCAGCAGCTTGGCAGGCCAGCCAAACACTGAAGCTTTCTTT
.	.	TRBV11-2	TRBJ2-3	CASNKNGRRTDTQYF	TGTGCCAGCAACAAAAATGGCAGGCGCACAGATACGCAGTATTTT
.	.	TRBV2	TRBJ2-5	CASNQDLQTQYF	TGTGCCAGCAATCAGGACTTGCAGACCCAGTACTTC
.	TRBD1	TRBV7-8	TRBJ1-1	CASSPGQGNTEAFF	TGTGCCAGCAGCCCGGGACAGGGGAACACTGAAGCTTTCTTT
.	.	TRBV2	TRBJ1-6	CASRRGYNSPLHF	TGTGCCAGCCGTCGAGGTTATAATTCACCCCTCCACTTT
.	.	TRBV14	TRBJ1-1	CASSHPISTEAFF	TGTGCCAGCAGCCACCCCATTAGTACTGAAGCTTTCTTT
.	.	TRBV7-2	TRBJ2-1	CASSLIYGDYNEQFF	TGTGCCAGCAGCCTCATATACGGGGACTACAATGAGCAGTTCTTC
.	.	TRBV30	TRBJ1-5	CAWSGGVVGNQPQHF	TGTGCCTGGAGTGGGGGGGTTGTAGGAAATCAGCCCCAGCATTTT
.	.	TRBV6-1	TRBJ2-7	CASSEDYTYEQYF	TGTGCCAGCAGTGAGGACTACACCTACGAGCAGTACTTC
.	TRBD1	TRBV27	TRBJ1-1	CASSLQGTTEAFF	TGTGCCAGCAGCTTACAGGGGACCACTGAAGCTTTCTTT
.	TRBD2	TRBV5-1	TRBJ2-2	CASSNIAGPNTGELFF	TGCGCCAGCAGCAATATAGCGGGGCCGAACACCGGGGAGCTGTTTTTT